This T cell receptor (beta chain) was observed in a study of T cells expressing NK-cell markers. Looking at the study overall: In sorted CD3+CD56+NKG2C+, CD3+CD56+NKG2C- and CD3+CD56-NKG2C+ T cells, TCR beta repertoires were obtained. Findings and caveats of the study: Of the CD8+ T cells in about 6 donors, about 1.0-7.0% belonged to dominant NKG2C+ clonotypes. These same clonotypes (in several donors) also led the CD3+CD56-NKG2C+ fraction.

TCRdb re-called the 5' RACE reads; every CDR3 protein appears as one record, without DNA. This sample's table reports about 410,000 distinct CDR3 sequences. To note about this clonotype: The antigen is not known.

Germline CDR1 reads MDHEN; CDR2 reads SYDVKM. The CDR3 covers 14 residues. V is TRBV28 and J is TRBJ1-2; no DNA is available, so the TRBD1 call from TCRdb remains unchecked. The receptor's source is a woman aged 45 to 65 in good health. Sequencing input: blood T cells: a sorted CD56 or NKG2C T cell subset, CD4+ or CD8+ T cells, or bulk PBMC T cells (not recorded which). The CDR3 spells CASSIRQAIYGYTF.